This TCR beta chain was profiled in a study of CD8 T cells in Susac syndrome. Regarding the study as a whole: The study conceded that its TCR sequencing and HLA analysis involved relatively few individuals.

TEMRA cells were enriched by FACS, while CD8+ and CD4+ T cells were obtained through a negative isolation that was performed magnetically. For this clonotype: The antigen is unknown.

Germline V gene lookup returns CDR1 SGDLS and CDR2 YYNGEE. The ends were cut back, 0 bases at V and 5 bases at J, with 8 bases in the middle. The CDR3 is 13 amino acids. An amount of RNA that ranged from roughly 0.45 to 1 ug was reverse transcribed with random hexamers. The method of amplification for TCR beta CDR3 was immunoSEQ multiplex PCR, covering 54 Vbeta and 13 Jbeta. In TCRdb, the immunoSEQ multiplex PCR reads were re-called with MiXCR into one record per CDR3 protein. The top ten clones hold just over 0.5% of a sample with 75,000 to 95,000 distinct CDR3 sequences, roughly nine tenths of them seen once.

The sequenced sample consisted of CD8+ T cells from PBMCs. The sequence came from a human donor with multiple sclerosis. This chain uses TRBV9 with TRBJ2-5, with unresolved D. Written as DNA, the CDR3 is TGTGCCAGCAGCGTAGGGGGTGTTGAGACCCAGTACTTC. This gives the protein CASSVGGVETQYF.